This T cell receptor beta chain comes out of a study of early stage breast cancer tumors. Study-level information: Of some 17 invasive breast tumors, more than nine were hormone receptor-positive, HER2-negative. Each sample averaged approximately 10-fold read coverage. Study-wide points: Tumor and normal breast were distinguished via blood comparison in about 90% of the 16 patients.

The ends lost 5 bases at V and 11 bases at J; junction bases unmatched: 20. This CDR3 contains 17 residues. A word on this clone: Antigen unknown.

Libraries were prepared by immunoSEQ multiplex PCR; TCRdb keeps only in-frame clonotypes and omits some of them. The sample gives approximately 52,000 clones, about 83% of which show up once; around 1.5% is in the top ten. The chain has TRBV23-1 and TRBJ2-1; 8 nucleotides align to TRBD2. TRBV23-1 is placed among ORFs of uncertain function. The clonotype was recovered from a person in their fifties with breast cancer. Sequencing used blood. The CDR3 here is CASSIGGVGLASPKQFF. The CDR3, as DNA: TGCGCCAGCAGTATAGGGGGGGTAGGACTAGCAAGCCCTAAGCAGTTCTTC.